The 16 T cell receptor beta chains reported below all come from one sample, sequenced in a study of blood T cell repertoires in COVID-19. The assay was immunoSEQ multiplex PCR, and TCRdb's table has in-frame clones only and misses some. Among over 150,000 clones, 94% were seen once, and the ten largest hold 0.6% to 0.9%. Sequenced sample: peripheral blood. These receptors originate from a man aged 25 to 40 with COVID-19, enrolled during active disease.

The chain carries TRBV3-1 (or the pseudogene TRBV3-2) and TRBJ2-3, with 9 bases lining up with TRBD2. V dropped 4 bases and J dropped 0; count of bases not matched to a gene: 11. The CDR3 consists of 18 residues. The germline V gene has CDR1 LGHDT and CDR2 YNNKEL (reference sequence). CDR3 DNA sequence: TGTGCCAGCAGCCGGGCGAGGTTAGCGGGGGCTAGCACAGATACGCAGTATTTT. This sequence encodes CASSRARLAGASTDTQYF.

The chain has TRBV4-2 and TRBJ2-2, with 7 bases that match TRBD2. Trimming took 0 bases from V and 5 from J; bases not matched to a gene: 6. Per germline, CDR1 LGHNA and CDR2 YNFKEQ. The CDR3 loop spans 16 amino acids. CDR3 coding DNA: TGTGCCAGCAGCCAAGAGATGGGACTACTGACCGGGGAGCTGTTTTTT. This encodes CASSQEMGLLTGELFF.

The gene calls are TRBV5-1 and TRBJ2-7; 8 bases agree with TRBD2. CDR3 size: 15 residues. V lost 0 bases and J lost 4; bases outside the gene matches: 6. Germline CDR1 and CDR2: SGHRS and YFSETQ. CDR3 bases: TGCGCCAGCAGCTTGGGTCGCGGGGGGCTGTACGAGCAGTACTTC. The encoded protein is CASSLGRGGLYEQYF.

This chain links TRBV19 with TRBJ2-7, with D perhaps TRBD2 (5 bases). This CDR3 has 13 amino acids. Germline CDR1 and CDR2: LNHDA and SQIVND (reference sequence). Trimming cost V 7 bases and J 3 bases, with 13 bases left between them. The CDR3 sequence is CASKKGENYEQYF. The CDR3 DNA sequence: TGTGCCAGTAAAAAGGGAGAAAACTACGAGCAGTACTTC.

The genes are TRBV27 and TRBJ1-2; D not resolved. With 3 bases removed from V and 8 bases from J, the gap between germline ends came to 13 bases. Per the germline V gene, CDR1 is MNHEY and CDR2 is SMNVEV (reference sequence). The CDR3 extends over 13 amino acids. The CDR3 bases are TGTGCCAGCAGTTTCTCGGGGTTACGGGGCTACACCTTC. Residues: CASSFSGLRGYTF.

The rearrangement joins TRBV19 to TRBJ1-1; 7 nucleotides match TRBD1. The CDR3 extends over 15 amino acids. CDR1 is LNHDA, CDR2 SQIVND, per germline (reference sequence). V shed 2 bases, J shed 2 bases, and the junction held 5 bases outside the gene matches. DNA for the CDR3: TGTGCCAGTAGTATAAATGGACAGGCCAACACTGAAGCTTTCTTT. Amino acid sequence: CASSINGQANTEAFF.

This clone was recorded once. V and J are TRBV6-5 and TRBJ1-2; D unresolved. The V end lost 6 bases, the J end lost 4 bases, and 18 bases lay between the germline ends. CDR1 is MNHEY and CDR2 is SVGAGI in the germline V gene. This CDR3 is built from 15 residues. The CDR3 loop reads CASSPELSEAYGYTF. DNA for the CDR3: TGTGCCAGCAGCCCGGAGTTGTCGGAGGCCTATGGCTACACCTTC.

The rearrangement links TRBV6-5 to TRBJ1-2, with D possibly being TRBD1 (6 bases). The CDR3 is made up of 13 amino acids. The germline V and J ends were trimmed by 2 bases and 8 bases, with 12 bases remaining between them. Germline CDR1 is MNHEY and CDR2 is SVGAGI. The CDR3 protein is CASSYEGGRGYTF. For the CDR3, the DNA is TGTGCCAGCAGTTACGAAGGGGGTCGCGGCTACACCTTC.

The J gene is TRBJ2-2, the V gene TRBV4-1; 7 bases are shared with TRBD2. The CDR3 loop spans 18 amino acids. V lost 0 bases and J lost 0; bases outside the gene matches: 7. CDR1 and CDR2 from the germline V gene are MGHRA and YSYEKL. CDR3 nucleotides: TGCGCCAGCAGCCAAGATGGGAGCGGGGCGGCGAACACCGGGGAGCTGTTTTTT. Translating gives CASSQDGSGAANTGELFF.

V usage is TRBV5-1 and J usage is TRBJ2-2, with D tentatively TRBD2 (5 bases). V lost 4 bases and J 6 bases, leaving 19 bases between the germline ends. Looked up from germline, CDR1 is SGHRS and CDR2 is YFSETQ. This CDR3 comprises 16 residues. CDR3 nucleotides: TGCGCCAGCAGCGAGGGTGGCAGGAGTACGTCCGGGGAGCTGTTTTTT. It translates to CASSEGGRSTSGELFF.

This chain links TRBV6-1 with TRBJ1-2; D unresolved. V was pared by 1 base and J by 4 bases, with 13 bases between. The CDR3 runs to 15 residues. In germline, CDR1 is MNHNS, CDR2 SASEGT. The CDR3 nucleotides are TGTGCCAGCAGTGAAGGAGCGAGGCTCCCCTATGGCTACACCTTC. Protein product: CASSEGARLPYGYTF.

The chain carries TRBV12-3 or TRBV12-4 and TRBJ1-5, with a weak D call TRBD1 (6 bases). This CDR3 contains 13 residues. Trimming cost V 6 bases and J 3 bases, with 9 bases left between them. The chain's CDR3 is CASSGTPNQPQHF. As DNA, the CDR3 is TGTGCCAGCAGCGGGACACCCAATCAGCCCCAGCATTTT.

The gene calls are TRBV9 and TRBJ2-3; 10 nucleotides agree with TRBD2. The CDR3 is 15 amino acids. Germline lookup yields CDR1 SGDLS and CDR2 YYNGEE. Losses at the gene ends were 5 bases for V and 0 bases for J; bases not matched to a gene: 3. The CDR3 protein is CASSETSGSTDTQYF. The CDR3, as DNA: TGTGCCAGCAGTGAGACTAGCGGGAGCACAGATACGCAGTATTTT.

The V call is TRBV12-3 or TRBV12-4, the J call TRBJ2-2; D gene uncertain. This CDR3 has 12 amino acids. The V gene lost 6 bases and the J gene lost 5 bases, with 7 bases spanning the gap. CDR3 amino acids: CASRETTGELFF. In DNA form, the CDR3 reads TGTGCCAGCAGAGAAACTACCGGGGAGCTGTTTTTT.

The chain recombines TRBV6-1 with TRBJ1-3; tentatively, D is TRBD1 (5 bases). The CDR3 has 15 residues. Germline CDR1 is MNHNS and CDR2 is SASEGT. V shed 2 bases and J shed 2 bases, with 10 bases lying between them. The DNA for the CDR3 is TGTGCCAGCAGTGAACAGGGAGGGACTGGAAACACCATATATTTT. Its translation is CASSEQGGTGNTIYF.

This clone was counted a few times. The chain combines TRBV19 with TRBJ1-2, with 10 bases fitting TRBD1. V gave up 8 bases and J gave up 4 bases; unmatched junction bases: 13. Germline V gene data show CDR1 as LNHDA and CDR2 as SQIVND (reference sequence). CDR3 size: 16 residues. CDR3 sequence (DNA): TGTGCCAGTGGAAAGAAACCGGGACAGGGGACCTATGGCTACACCTTC. Protein product: CASGKKPGQGTYGYTF.